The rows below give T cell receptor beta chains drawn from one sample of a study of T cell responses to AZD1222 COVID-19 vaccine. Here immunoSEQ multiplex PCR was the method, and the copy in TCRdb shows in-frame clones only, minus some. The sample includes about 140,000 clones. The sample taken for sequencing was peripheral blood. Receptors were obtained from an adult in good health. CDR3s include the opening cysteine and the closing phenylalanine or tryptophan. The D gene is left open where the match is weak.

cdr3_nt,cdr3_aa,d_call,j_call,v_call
TGTGCCAGCAGCTTAAGGGCCGCGAGTCTTGGCAATCAGCCCCAGCATTTT,CASSLRAASLGNQPQHF,NA,TRBJ1-5,TRBV7-2
TGCGCCAGCAGCCTTGGGACTAGCGGGGGAATCACAGATACGCAGTATTTT,CASSLGTSGGITDTQYF,TRBD2,TRBJ2-3,TRBV5-1
TGCAGCGTTGCCAGGGGAAAGTACGAGCAGTACTTC,CSVARGKYEQYF,NA,TRBJ2-7,TRBV29-1
TGTGCCAGCAGCCGCGGGGCGCCAGGGACTGAAGCTTTCTTT,CASSRGAPGTEAFF,NA,TRBJ1-1,TRBV9
TGTGCCTGGAGGACAGGGGGATCGAGTTATGGCTACACCTTC,CAWRTGGSSYGYTF,TRBD1,TRBJ1-2,TRBV30
TGTGCCAGTAGTGGGGGCCAGCCCCAGCATTTT,CASSGGQPQHF,NA,TRBJ1-5,TRBV19
TGTGCCTGGAGTCTCCGGGACATACTGGCCTACGAGCAGTACTTC,CAWSLRDILAYEQYF,NA,TRBJ2-7,TRBV30
TGTGCCAGCAGCTTAGAGGACAGGGGGCTCTACGAGCAGTACTTC,CASSLEDRGLYEQYF,TRBD1,TRBJ2-7,TRBV11-1
TGTGCCAGCAGCCAAGAGAAGGGGGACAGGATCTATGGCTACACCTTC,CASSQEKGDRIYGYTF,TRBD1,TRBJ1-2,TRBV4-2
TGTGCCAGCAGGTGGGGTGGAACCGGGGAGCTGTTTTTT,CASRWGGTGELFF,NA,TRBJ2-2,TRBV27
TGTGCCAGCAGAGCCGGGACAGGCCCTCGCTACACCTTC,CASRAGTGPRYTF,TRBD1,TRBJ1-2,TRBV27
TGTGCCAGCTCACGGGACGGCTATGGCTACACCTTC,CASSRDGYGYTF,NA,TRBJ1-2,TRBV18
TGTGCCAGCAGCGCCACTAGCGGGGGGGTGTACAATGAGCAGTTCTTC,CASSATSGGVYNEQFF,TRBD2,TRBJ2-1,TRBV7-3
TGCGCCAGCAGGTGTGTGGGAGAAGCGATTGGGGCCAAAAACATTCAGTACTTC,CASRCVGEAIGAKNIQYF,NA,TRBJ2-4,TRBV10-1
TGTGCCACCACCCTAGGTATGAACACTGAAGCTTTCTTT,CATTLGMNTEAFF,NA,TRBJ1-1,TRBV6-6
TGTGCCAGCAGCCCCCGGCGCACTGAAGCTTTCTTT,CASSPRRTEAFF,NA,TRBJ1-1,TRBV7-8
TGTGCCAGCAGGGACCCTTGGTGGGGGCCCCGGGAGACCCAGTACTTC,CASRDPWWGPRETQYF,NA,TRBJ2-5,TRBV6-8
TGTGCCAGCAGTCGGGTGCAGGGCCCTAACACTGAAGCTTTCTTT,CASSRVQGPNTEAFF,NA,TRBJ1-1,TRBV3-1/TRBV3-2
TGTGCCAGCAGGGACAGTTTTAGCACAGATACGCAGTATTTT,CASRDSFSTDTQYF,NA,TRBJ2-3,TRBV2
TGTGCCAGCAGCTCGCGGACAGGGACTGGGGCCAACGTCCTGACTTTC,CASSSRTGTGANVLTF,TRBD1,TRBJ2-6,TRBV7-3
TGTGCCAGCTCACCAGGACAGAACTATGGCTACACCTTC,CASSPGQNYGYTF,NA,TRBJ1-2,TRBV18
TGTGCCAGCAGTTCGGTCGCCGGAAGGGGCAATCAGCCCCAGCATTTT,CASSSVAGRGNQPQHF,NA,TRBJ1-5,TRBV28
TGCGCCAGCAGGCAAGGACCCCGGAAGACAGGCCTAGGCTCTGGAAACACCATATATTTT,CASRQGPRKTGLGSGNTIYF,NA,TRBJ1-3,TRBV4-1
TGCGCCAGCAGCATAGGGACAGCCAACAATGAGCAGTTCTTC,CASSIGTANNEQFF,TRBD1,TRBJ2-1,TRBV5-1
TGTGCCTGGAGTGGGGGGGCAGCCGGCAATCAGCCCCAGCATTTT,CAWSGGAAGNQPQHF,NA,TRBJ1-5,TRBV30
TGTGCCTGGAGCTCCCTCGGGGGGCGGTGGGAAAAACTGTTTTTT,CAWSSLGGRWEKLFF,NA,TRBJ1-4,TRBV30
TGTGCCAGCTCACCAGGGGTTGATGAAAAACTGTTTTTT,CASSPGVDEKLFF,NA,TRBJ1-4,TRBV18
TGCGCCAGCAGCCGGTCCAGGCAGGGGGCCGGTAACACTGAAGCTTTCTTT,CASSRSRQGAGNTEAFF,TRBD1,TRBJ1-1,TRBV4-1
TGTGCCAGCAGTTTAGGCCAGGACTATGGCTACACCTTC,CASSLGQDYGYTF,NA,TRBJ1-2,TRBV12-3/TRBV12-4
TGCGCCAGCAGCCAAGCAACAGGGTCTATCTACGGCTACACCTTC,CASSQATGSIYGYTF,NA,TRBJ1-2,TRBV4-3
TGTGCCAGCAGCCGACCGGGGACTAGCGGGGGGGCGTACATTCAGTACTTC,CASSRPGTSGGAYIQYF,TRBD2,TRBJ2-4,TRBV3-1/TRBV3-2
TGTGCCAGTAGTGTAGAGGACGGGCCCCAAGAGACCCAGTACTTC,CASSVEDGPQETQYF,NA,TRBJ2-5,TRBV19
TGTGCCAGCTCACCGGAGAACACCGGGGAGCTGTTTTTT,CASSPENTGELFF,NA,TRBJ2-2,TRBV18
TGTGCCAGCAGCCTACTACAGACAACTAATGAAAAACTGTTTTTT,CASSLLQTTNEKLFF,NA,TRBJ1-4,TRBV7-2
TGTGCCAGCAGCTTAGCACGGGTCTCTGGAAACACCATATATTTT,CASSLARVSGNTIYF,NA,TRBJ1-3,TRBV7-9
TGCAGCGGGATTACAGGAGCCCTTACCAATGAGCAGTTCTTC,CSGITGALTNEQFF,NA,TRBJ2-1,TRBV29-1
TGTGCCAGCAGTCTCCGGGACAGAAAGAACACTGAAGCTTTCTTT,CASSLRDRKNTEAFF,TRBD1,TRBJ1-1,TRBV6-5
TGTGCCAGCAGCTACAGGGGTTCTAACTATGGCTACACCTTC,CASSYRGSNYGYTF,TRBD1,TRBJ1-2,TRBV5-4
TGCAGTGCTAGTTCCGGGACAAATGGGGGCTACACCTTC,CSASSGTNGGYTF,NA,TRBJ1-2,TRBV20-1
TGTGCCAGCAGCTTACTGGAGCGTGCCTACGAGCAGTACTTC,CASSLLERAYEQYF,NA,TRBJ2-7,TRBV7-8
TGTGCCAGCATCCCCATTTATTTGGGGGAGCGAAATGCTGAAGCTTTCTTT,CASIPIYLGERNAEAFF,NA,TRBJ1-1,TRBV7-9
TGTGCCAGCAGCTGTCGGGGGGTCGAGGGCAATCAGCCCCAGCATTTT,CASSCRGVEGNQPQHF,NA,TRBJ1-5,TRBV7-7
TGTGCCAGCAGCCCGGGAGGATCTGGGGCCAACGTCCTGACTTTC,CASSPGGSGANVLTF,TRBD2,TRBJ2-6,TRBV7-6
TGTGCCAGTAGTTTCCCAGGGGATCGCAATCAGCCCCAGCATTTT,CASSFPGDRNQPQHF,NA,TRBJ1-5,TRBV19
TGTGCCAGCAGTGGACCCAATCAGCCCCAGCATTTT,CASSGPNQPQHF,NA,TRBJ1-5,TRBV27
TGTGCCAGCAGCTTTGGGGGGAACACTGAAGCTTTCTTT,CASSFGGNTEAFF,NA,TRBJ1-1,TRBV7-2
TGTGCCAGCAGCTTTGACAGGGTGAGCTCCTACGAGCAGTACTTC,CASSFDRVSSYEQYF,TRBD1,TRBJ2-7,TRBV7-8
TGTGCCAGCTCACCCGGGGGGTCCTATAATTCACCCCTCCACTTT,CASSPGGSYNSPLHF,NA,TRBJ1-6,TRBV18
TGCGCCAGCAGCTGGACAGGGGGCAGTGATGGCTACACCTTC,CASSWTGGSDGYTF,TRBD1,TRBJ1-2,TRBV5-1